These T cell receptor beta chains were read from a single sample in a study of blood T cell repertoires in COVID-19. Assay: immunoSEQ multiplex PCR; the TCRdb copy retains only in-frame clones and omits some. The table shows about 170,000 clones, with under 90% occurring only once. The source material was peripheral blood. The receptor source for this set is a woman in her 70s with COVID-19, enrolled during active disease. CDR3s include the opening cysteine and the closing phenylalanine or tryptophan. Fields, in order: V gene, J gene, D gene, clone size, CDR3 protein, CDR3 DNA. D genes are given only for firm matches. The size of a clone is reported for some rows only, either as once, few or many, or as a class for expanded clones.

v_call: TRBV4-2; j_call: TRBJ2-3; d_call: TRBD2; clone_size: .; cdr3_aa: CASSQEWRGGRTPGDTQYF; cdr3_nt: TGTGCCAGCAGCCAAGAATGGCGGGGCGGGAGAACCCCCGGCGATACGCAGTATTTT
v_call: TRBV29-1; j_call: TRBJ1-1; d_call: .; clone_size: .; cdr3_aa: CSGRDGTEAFF; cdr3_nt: TGCAGCGGCCGCGACGGGACTGAAGCTTTCTTT
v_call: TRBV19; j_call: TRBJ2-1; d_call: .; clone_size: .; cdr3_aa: CASSPPRDEQFF; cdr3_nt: TGTGCCAGTAGCCCCCCGCGGGATGAGCAGTTCTTC
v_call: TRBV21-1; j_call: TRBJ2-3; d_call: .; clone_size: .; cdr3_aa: CASSKEWTKGADTQYF; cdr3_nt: TGTGCCAGCAGCAAAGAATGGACTAAAGGCGCAGATACGCAGTATTTT
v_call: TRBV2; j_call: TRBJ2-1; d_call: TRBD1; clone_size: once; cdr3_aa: CASGRDRDWDEQFF; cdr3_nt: TGTGCCAGCGGCCGGGACAGGGATTGGGATGAGCAGTTCTTC
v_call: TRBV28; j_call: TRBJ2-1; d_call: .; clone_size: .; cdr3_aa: CASRIVNEQFF; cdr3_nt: TGTGCCAGCAGGATAGTCAATGAGCAGTTCTTC
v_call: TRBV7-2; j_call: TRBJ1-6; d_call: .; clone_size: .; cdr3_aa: CASSSRVGSPLHF; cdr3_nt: TGTGCCAGCAGCTCCAGGGTAGGGTCACCCCTCCACTTT
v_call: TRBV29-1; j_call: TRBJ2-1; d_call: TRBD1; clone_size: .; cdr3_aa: CSVGTGDTLNEQFF; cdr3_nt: TGCAGCGTTGGGACAGGGGACACACTAAATGAGCAGTTCTTC
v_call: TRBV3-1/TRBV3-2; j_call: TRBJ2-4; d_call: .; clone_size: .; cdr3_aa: CASSQEEAIQYF; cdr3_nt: TGTGCCAGCAGCCAAGAGGAGGCCATTCAGTACTTC
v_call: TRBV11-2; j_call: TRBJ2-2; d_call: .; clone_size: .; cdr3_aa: CASSPLGGLLTGELFF; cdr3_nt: TGTGCCAGCAGCCCGCTCGGGGGGCTACTCACCGGGGAGCTGTTTTTT
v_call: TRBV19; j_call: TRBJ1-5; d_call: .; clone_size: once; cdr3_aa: CASSTGGSRDQPQHF; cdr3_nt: TGTGCCAGTAGTACGGGGGGCTCTCGGGATCAGCCCCAGCATTTT
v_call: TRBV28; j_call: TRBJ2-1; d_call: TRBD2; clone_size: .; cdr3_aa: CASSLPGREGRQFF; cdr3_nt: TGTGCCAGCAGTCTTCCCGGAAGGGAGGGCCGGCAGTTCTTC
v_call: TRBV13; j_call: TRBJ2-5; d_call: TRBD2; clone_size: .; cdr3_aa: CASSLMASGTVGETQYF; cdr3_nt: TGTGCCAGCAGCTTAATGGCTAGCGGGACCGTTGGAGAGACCCAGTACTTC
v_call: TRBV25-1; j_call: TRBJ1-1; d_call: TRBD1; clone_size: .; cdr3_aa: CASTVTGFEAFF; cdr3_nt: TGTGCCAGCACGGTGACAGGGTTTGAAGCTTTCTTT
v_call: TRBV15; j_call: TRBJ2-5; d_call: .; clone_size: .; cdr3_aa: CATSTEEGQETQYF; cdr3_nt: TGTGCCACCAGCACCGAGGAGGGCCAAGAGACCCAGTACTTC
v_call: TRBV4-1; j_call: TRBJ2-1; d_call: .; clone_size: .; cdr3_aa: CASSQRWLTGHEQFF; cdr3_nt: TGCGCCAGCAGCCAAAGGTGGCTCACAGGCCATGAGCAGTTCTTC